These 30 T cell receptor beta chains originate from one sample sequenced in a study of blood T cell repertoires in COVID-19. TCRdb's table, derived via immunoSEQ multiplex PCR, lists solely in-frame clones and lacks some. The repertoire holds 73,000 or so clones, with about four fifths as singletons. The specimen was peripheral blood. The receptors were gathered from a man in his fifties or sixties with active COVID-19.

The chain joins TRBV29-1 to TRBJ1-2, with 8 bases that match TRBD1. This CDR3 region has 11 residues. Germline V gives CDR1 SQVTM, CDR2 ANQGSEA. V gave up 7 bases and J gave up 6 bases; unmatched junction bases: 4. The CDR3 loop reads CSADRVNGYTF. For the CDR3, the DNA is TGCAGCGCGGACAGGGTTAATGGCTACACCTTC.

This rearrangement joins TRBV6-5 to TRBJ1-6, with D hard to call. CDR3 length equals 14 residues. Germline CDR1 reads MNHEY; CDR2 reads SVGAGI. V shed 7 bases and J shed 4 bases, with 11 bases lying between them. CDR3 loop: CASTLPTYNSPLHF. The CDR3 DNA is TGTGCCAGCACCCTTCCCACTTATAATTCACCCCTCCACTTT.

This chain links TRBV18 with TRBJ1-5; 8 nucleotides match TRBD1. Trimming removed 3 bases from V and 7 bases from J; junction bases left unmatched: 8. Germline V gene sequence: CDR1 KGHSH, CDR2 LQKENI. The CDR3 covers 15 residues. CDR3 DNA: TGTGCCAGCTCACCGGGACAGGCGACAGGACAGCCCCAGCATTTT. Protein product: CASSPGQATGQPQHF. The full variable domain, completed using reference TRBV18 and TRBJ1-5, is NAGVMQNPRHLVRRRGQEARLRCSPMKGHSHVYWYRQLPEEGLKFMVYLQKENIIDESGMPKERFSAEFPKEGPSILRIQQVVRGDSAAYFCASSPGQATGQPQHFGDGTRLSIL.

The chain carries TRBV19 and TRBJ1-2; 7 positions match TRBD1. Losses at the gene ends were 1 base for V and 4 bases for J; bases not matched to a gene: 6. Germline loops: CDR1 LNHDA, CDR2 SQIVND (reference sequence). The CDR3 length is 15 residues. CDR3 sequence reads: CASSIAGTEGYGYTF. In DNA, the CDR3 is TGTGCCAGTAGTATAGCTGGGACAGAAGGCTATGGCTACACCTTC.

CDR3 coding DNA: TGTGCCAGCAGCGCGGGACTTACTTCCTACGAGCAGTACTTC. Translation: CASSAGLTSYEQYF. The chain joins TRBV7-2 to TRBJ2-7, with a tentative D call TRBD2 (6 bases). The CDR3 is made up of 14 amino acids. V lost 5 bases and J lost 1, with 12 bases in between. CDR1 is SGHTA, CDR2 FQGNSA, per germline.

This clone appeared a few times. This chain connects TRBV28 to TRBJ1-4, with 8 bases aligning to TRBD1. The CDR3 runs 14 residues. Germline trimming cut 6 bases from V and 8 bases from J; bases unmatched to any gene: 8. Germline values: CDR1 MDHEN, CDR2 SYDVKM. The CDR3 sequence: CASRLDRVREKLFF. The DNA for the CDR3 is TGTGCCAGCAGACTGGACAGGGTTCGCGAAAAACTGTTTTTT.

This chain connects TRBV29-1 to TRBJ2-3; TRBD2 matches 13 bases. V shed 8 bases and J 6 bases; nucleotides not matched to a gene: 5. The CDR3 is made up of 13 amino acids. Germline-derived CDR1 and CDR2 are SQVTM and ANQGSEA. This chain's CDR3 is CSFGLAGEDTQYF. The CDR3 DNA reads as TGCAGCTTTGGACTAGCGGGAGAGGATACGCAGTATTTT.

This clone was observed once. The chain joins TRBV2 to TRBJ2-5; 11 bases agree with TRBD1. Germline V lookup: CDR1 SNHLY, CDR2 FYNNEI. The CDR3 spans 15 residues. V shed 6 bases, J shed 4 bases, and the junction held 7 bases outside the gene matches. The CDR3 here is CASSAGTGGRETQYF. CDR3 DNA sequence: TGTGCCAGCAGCGCCGGGACAGGGGGGAGAGAGACCCAGTACTTC.

CDR3 in DNA: TGTGCTAGTGGTTTTGGCCGCCCCAGGGAAGGCTACACCTTC. The encoded protein is CASGFGRPREGYTF. This chain connects TRBV12-5 to TRBJ1-2; weak D call: TRBD1 (5 bases). The germline V and J ends were trimmed by 3 bases and 8 bases, with 16 bases remaining between them. Germline V gene sequence: CDR1 LGHNT, CDR2 FRNRAP. CDR3 size: 14 residues. The complete variable domain, with remaining parts taken from reference TRBV12-5 and TRBJ1-2, reads DARVTQTPRHKVTEMGQEVTMRCQPILGHNTVFWYRQTMMQGLELLAYFRNRAPLDDSGMPKDRFSAEMPDATLATLKIQPSEPRDSAVYFCASGFGRPREGYTFGSGTRLTVV.

The chain joins TRBV3-1 (or the pseudogene TRBV3-2) to TRBJ1-5; 7 nucleotides match TRBD1. The V segment lost 6 bases and the J segment 6 bases; nucleotides outside the gene matches: 8. The CDR3 extends over 14 amino acids. CDR1 is LGHDT, CDR2 YNNKEL, per germline (reference sequence). CDR3 sequence: CASSEAGGRQPQHF. The CDR3 nucleotides read TGTGCCAGCAGTGAGGCAGGGGGGCGTCAGCCCCAGCATTTT.

The chain couples TRBV11-2 to TRBJ1-1; perhaps TRBD1 as D (6 bases). Germline CDR1 SGHAT, CDR2 FQNNGV. This CDR3 region has 17 residues. With 6 bases removed from V and 1 base from J, the gap between germline ends came to 21 bases. The CDR3 is CASSKNLLGQTNTEAFF. The CDR3 DNA follows: TGTGCCAGCAGTAAGAATCTCCTCGGACAGACGAACACTGAAGCTTTCTTT. The whole variable domain, filled in from reference TRBV11-2 and TRBJ1-1, reads EAGVAQSPRYKIIEKRQSVAFWCNPISGHATLYWYQQILGQGPKLLIQFQNNGVVDDSQLPKDRFSAERLKGVDSTLKIQPAKLEDSAVYLCASSKNLLGQTNTEAFFGQGTRLTVV.

The CDR3 region has the DNA TGCGCCAGCAGCCCGAACACAGGGACTGGAAACACCATATATTTT. Translating gives CASSPNTGTGNTIYF. The gene calls are TRBV5-1 and TRBJ1-3; weak D call: TRBD1 (6 bases). V dropped 4 bases and J dropped 2 bases, with 13 bases sitting between them. Germline V gives CDR1 SGHRS, CDR2 YFSETQ. The length of the CDR3 is 15 residues.

The chain employs TRBV11-2 and TRBJ2-3; 8 bases align to TRBD2. V lost 5 bases, J lost 6 bases, and 7 bases stayed unmatched. Germline values: CDR1 SGHAT, CDR2 FQNNGV. CDR3 length: 14 residues. The DNA for the CDR3 is TGTGCCAGCAGCCCACGGACTAGCTTGGATACGCAGTATTTT. Protein product: CASSPRTSLDTQYF. The full variable domain, its missing parts supplied by reference TRBV11-2 and TRBJ2-3, is EAGVAQSPRYKIIEKRQSVAFWCNPISGHATLYWYQQILGQGPKLLIQFQNNGVVDDSQLPKDRFSAERLKGVDSTLKIQPAKLEDSAVYLCASSPRTSLDTQYFGPGTRLTVL.

This clone was found once. The CDR3 coding sequence is TGTGCCAGCAGCCTAAATTCCGAGACGACAGGGACCCAGTACTTC. This translates into CASSLNSETTGTQYF. The chain has TRBV7-7 and TRBJ2-5, with D maybe TRBD1 (6 bases). The CDR3 extends over 15 amino acids. V dropped 5 bases and J dropped 7 bases, with 20 bases sitting between them. The germline gives CDR1 SSHAT, CDR2 FNYEAQ (reference sequence).

The gene calls are TRBV7-3 and TRBJ2-2; 9 nucleotides align to TRBD2. V lost 5 bases and J lost 4; bases outside the gene matches: 14. The CDR3 extends over 18 amino acids. CDR1 SGHTA and CDR2 FQGTGA come from the germline V gene. The CDR3 loop is CASSPHWREGRGTGELFF. The CDR3 coding sequence is TGTGCCAGCAGCCCCCACTGGCGGGAGGGCCGGGGCACCGGGGAGCTGTTTTTT.

The J gene is TRBJ1-1, the V gene TRBV5-1; the match to TRBD1 covers 7 bases. Germline V lookup: CDR1 SGHRS, CDR2 YFSETQ. The CDR3 runs to 14 residues. The J segment lost 6 bases and the V segment lost 0 bases, leaving 5 bases of the junction unmatched. CDR3 residues: CASSLGQGGPEAFF. Here the CDR3 DNA reads TGCGCCAGCAGCTTGGGGCAGGGGGGCCCTGAAGCTTTCTTT.

This clone was observed a single time. The J gene is TRBJ2-1, the V gene TRBV28; perhaps TRBD2 as D (6 bases). The CDR3 has 13 amino acids. Between the trimmed V and J ends, which lost 7 bases and 5 bases, there was a span of 12 bases. Germline CDR1 reads MDHEN; CDR2 reads SYDVKM. The CDR3 is CASTRGGDNEQFF. CDR3 nucleotide sequence: TGTGCCAGCACCCGCGGAGGGGACAATGAGCAGTTCTTC.

J is TRBJ1-2 and V is TRBV5-1, with D perhaps matching TRBD1 (5 bases). V lost 2 bases to trimming and J lost 1 base, with 6 bases between them. This CDR3 has 13 amino acids. Germline assignment: CDR1 SGHRS and CDR2 YFSETQ. CDR3 loop: CASSLRGNYGYTF. The CDR3 DNA sequence: TGCGCCAGCAGCTTAAGGGGTAACTATGGCTACACCTTC.

V usage is TRBV10-3 and J usage is TRBJ2-1; D may be TRBD2 (5 bases). The V and J ends lost 8 bases and 6 bases respectively, with 17 bases between them. Germline V gene sequence: CDR1 ENHRY, CDR2 SYGVKD. The CDR3 runs to 14 residues. As DNA, the CDR3 is TGTGCCATCCGTAGCGCCGTGGGTGGCAATGAGCAGTTCTTC. Protein sequence: CAIRSAVGGNEQFF.

This clone was observed a few times. The rearrangement links TRBV11-2 to TRBJ2-7, with 7 bases matching TRBD2. After removal of 2 bases from V and 5 bases from J, the junction contained 9 bases not matched to a gene. The CDR3 sequence is 15 residues long. Germline-derived CDR1 and CDR2 are SGHAT and FQNNGV. The chain's CDR3 is CASSLSAGDLHEQYF. CDR3 bases: TGTGCCAGCAGCTTATCGGCGGGGGATCTCCACGAGCAGTACTTC.

This chain uses TRBV11-2 with TRBJ2-1, with TRBD1 identical over 7 bases. The CDR3 covers 12 residues. Germline V CDR1 and CDR2: SGHAT, FQNNGV. Trimming removed 3 bases from V and 8 bases from J; junction bases left unmatched: 1. The CDR3 sequence: CASSLDRYEQFF. CDR3 coding DNA: TGTGCCAGCAGCTTGGACAGGTATGAGCAGTTCTTC.

V usage is TRBV6-2 or TRBV6-3 and J usage is TRBJ2-3, with TRBD2 identical over 8 bases. CDR1 is MNHEY and CDR2 is SVGEGT in the germline V gene. The ends lost 2 bases at V and 3 bases at J; junction bases unmatched: 10. This CDR3 spans 17 amino acids. The CDR3 DNA sequence: TGTGCCAGCAGTTACCCGAGCGGACTAGCTGTTACAGATACGCAGTATTTT. It yields the protein CASSYPSGLAVTDTQYF.

J is TRBJ1-3 and V is TRBV27, with D uncertain. There are 17 residues in the CDR3. The V end lost 1 base, the J end lost 0 bases, and 13 bases lay between the germline ends. The germline V gene encodes CDR1 MNHEY and CDR2 SMNVEV (reference sequence). The CDR3 bases are TGTGCCAGCAGTTTATGGATCGGGAGCGCCTCTGGAAACACCATATATTTT. Amino acid sequence: CASSLWIGSASGNTIYF.

V and J are TRBV5-4 and TRBJ2-1, with TRBD1 identical over 9 bases. From germline, CDR1 is SGHNT and CDR2 YYREEE (reference sequence). The CDR3 runs to 15 residues. The ends lost 2 bases at V and 6 bases at J; junction bases unmatched: 6. The CDR3 bases are TGTGCCAGCAGCTTAGGACAGGGGCGCTTCAATGAGCAGTTCTTC. The encoded protein is CASSLGQGRFNEQFF.

This sequence joins TRBV9 and TRBJ1-4; the D gene is possibly TRBD1 (5 bases). Germline assignment: CDR1 SGDLS and CDR2 YYNGEE. The CDR3 sequence is 18 residues long. Trimming removed 0 bases from V and 2 bases from J, with 17 bases in between. CDR3 sequence (DNA): TGTGCCAGCAGCGTAGTCCCCCTCCACGGGGGGACTAATGAAAAACTGTTTTTT. Its protein product is CASSVVPLHGGTNEKLFF.

This clone came up once. DNA of the CDR3: TGTGCCAGTAGTAGACAGCGTTATAGCAATCAGCCCCAGCATTTT. Translating gives CASSRQRYSNQPQHF. The chain combines TRBV19 with TRBJ1-5; a possible D gene is TRBD1 (5 bases). The V gene's germline CDR1 is LNHDA and CDR2 SQIVND (reference sequence). Trimming stripped 4 bases from V and 0 bases from J, with 10 bases between. This CDR3 has 15 residues. The full variable domain, rest sourced from reference TRBV19 and TRBJ1-5, is DGGITQSPKYLFRKEGQNVTLSCEQNLNHDAMYWYRQDPGQGLRLIYYSQIVNDFQKGDIAEGYSVSREKKESFPLTVTSAQKNPTAFYLCASSRQRYSNQPQHFGDGTRLSIL.

V is TRBV5-1 and J is TRBJ2-6, with D unresolved. Trimming stripped 1 base from V and 0 bases from J, with 8 bases between. CDR3 size: 16 residues. Germline values: CDR1 SGHRS, CDR2 YFSETQ. As DNA, the CDR3 is TGCGCCAGCAGCTTGTCAGTCCTCTCTGGGGCCAACGTCCTGACTTTC. This codes for CASSLSVLSGANVLTF.

The chain uses TRBV6-6 and TRBJ2-7; 7 nucleotides line up with TRBD1. V lost 4 bases to trimming and J lost 2 bases; unmatched junction nucleotides: 2. Looked up from germline, CDR1 is MNHNY and CDR2 is SVGAGI (reference sequence). The CDR3 contains 13 residues. The CDR3 nucleotides read TGTGCCAGCAGTTTGGGGACAGCCTACGAGCAGTACTTC. It yields the protein CASSLGTAYEQYF.

This clone was counted once. This chain joins TRBV7-8 and TRBJ2-1; tentatively, D is TRBD2 (6 bases). Trimming shortened V by 8 bases and J by 8 bases, and 13 bases separated the two germline ends. The CDR3 length is 12 residues. Germline assignment: CDR1 SGHVS and CDR2 FQNEAQ. The CDR3 region is CASLTSGDEQFF. The CDR3 region has the DNA TGTGCCAGCTTGACTAGTGGCGATGAGCAGTTCTTC.

The chain carries TRBV28 and TRBJ2-7; 8 nucleotides match TRBD1. V dropped 3 bases and J dropped 3; count of bases not matched to a gene: 7. The germline V gene encodes CDR1 MDHEN and CDR2 SYDVKM. This CDR3 spans 15 amino acids. The CDR3 DNA reads TGTGCCAGCAGTTTCCTTGTCAGGGGGCGCTACGAGCAGTACTTC. Its translation is CASSFLVRGRYEQYF.